The rows below give T cell receptor beta chains drawn from one sample of a study of beta chain features in type 1 diabetes. The method was immunoSEQ multiplex PCR; TCRdb's version includes in-frame clones alone and lacks a portion of them. The repertoire includes under 90,000 clones, under 35% of them detected once, and about 0.42% sits in the top ten. The source material was stem cell memory CD4+ T cells from blood. Source of these receptors: a woman younger than 35 in good health. Each CDR3 is given without its conserved first and last residue. The order of the fields is J gene, V gene, clone size, CDR3 protein. Not every row has a clone size; where given, it reads once, few, many or a size class.

J gene: TRBJ2-1
V gene: TRBV11-2
clone size: few
CDR3 protein: ASSLVQLYEQF

J gene: TRBJ2-1
V gene: TRBV2
clone size: -
CDR3 protein: ASTRGSSYNEQF

J gene: TRBJ2-1
V gene: TRBV9
clone size: once
CDR3 protein: ASSVEGGSSYNEQF

J gene: TRBJ2-1
V gene: TRBV5-1
clone size: -
CDR3 protein: ASSTRSGGAGGGYNEQF

J gene: TRBJ1-1
V gene: TRBV19
clone size: few
CDR3 protein: ASSTYRDRGAEAF

J gene: TRBJ2-3
V gene: TRBV4-2
clone size: once
CDR3 protein: ASSGASGTASTDTQY

J gene: TRBJ1-1
V gene: TRBV15
clone size: -
CDR3 protein: ATSRVGGFAEAF

J gene: TRBJ2-7
V gene: TRBV18
clone size: -
CDR3 protein: ASSADSSSYEQY

J gene: TRBJ1-3
V gene: TRBV30
clone size: -
CDR3 protein: AWSAGISGNTIY

J gene: TRBJ2-7
V gene: TRBV2
clone size: -
CDR3 protein: ASGGQGYYEQY

J gene: TRBJ2-2
V gene: TRBV9
clone size: -
CDR3 protein: ASSATSGGAFTGELF

J gene: TRBJ1-5
V gene: TRBV5-6
clone size: -
CDR3 protein: ASSFRSSNQPQH

J gene: TRBJ2-7
V gene: TRBV5-4
clone size: few
CDR3 protein: ASSGRTGDYEQY

J gene: TRBJ2-3
V gene: TRBV13
clone size: -
CDR3 protein: ASSQGQIASTDTQY

J gene: TRBJ2-7
V gene: TRBV5-1
clone size: -
CDR3 protein: ASSFPGQAYEQY

J gene: TRBJ1-2
V gene: TRBV30
clone size: -
CDR3 protein: AWSRGYNYGYT

J gene: TRBJ2-1
V gene: TRBV11-3
clone size: few
CDR3 protein: ASSLGGTSGRMREQF

J gene: TRBJ1-3
V gene: TRBV18
clone size: -
CDR3 protein: ASSPGQGARNTIY

J gene: TRBJ2-2
V gene: TRBV5-6
clone size: -
CDR3 protein: ASSPLGQSTGELF

J gene: TRBJ2-5
V gene: TRBV4-2
clone size: few
CDR3 protein: ASSQGAVQETQY

J gene: TRBJ1-1
V gene: TRBV7-9
clone size: -
CDR3 protein: ASSSQSPRENTEAF

J gene: TRBJ2-1
V gene: TRBV29-1
clone size: few
CDR3 protein: SVVRGGGNEQF

J gene: TRBJ1-2
V gene: TRBV11-2
clone size: -
CDR3 protein: ASSLTGTGVGYGYT

J gene: TRBJ1-4
V gene: TRBV19
clone size: few
CDR3 protein: ASSTGTLYNWDEKLF

J gene: TRBJ2-7
V gene: TRBV5-1
clone size: -
CDR3 protein: ASSLDPGRGEQY

J gene: TRBJ1-2
V gene: TRBV2
clone size: -
CDR3 protein: ASVGQAKTYGYT

J gene: TRBJ1-2
V gene: TRBV7-8
clone size: -
CDR3 protein: ASSPAAQIRYGYT

J gene: TRBJ1-1
V gene: TRBV7-2
clone size: -
CDR3 protein: ASSSRDTTEAF

J gene: TRBJ1-1
V gene: TRBV30
clone size: -
CDR3 protein: AWDRVDTEAF

J gene: TRBJ1-1
V gene: TRBV5-6
clone size: few
CDR3 protein: ASSLLGVGTEAF

J gene: TRBJ2-1
V gene: TRBV4-2
clone size: -
CDR3 protein: ASSHPLIGPGGAGGGLSYNEQF

J gene: TRBJ1-6
V gene: TRBV5-6
clone size: few
CDR3 protein: ASSLQGQDSPLH

J gene: -
V gene: TRBV28
clone size: -
CDR3 protein: ASRTADEQY

J gene: TRBJ2-1
V gene: TRBV7-9
clone size: few
CDR3 protein: ASSSQYNEQF

J gene: TRBJ2-1
V gene: TRBV30
clone size: -
CDR3 protein: AWSVGQGSINEQF

J gene: TRBJ1-2
V gene: TRBV6-5
clone size: -
CDR3 protein: ASSPIDRAYGYT

J gene: TRBJ2-7
V gene: TRBV5-5
clone size: -
CDR3 protein: ASSPSGRTQDPQY

J gene: TRBJ2-2
V gene: TRBV5-1
clone size: -
CDR3 protein: ASSVTSPGELF

J gene: TRBJ2-5
V gene: TRBV18
clone size: once
CDR3 protein: ASSPEGQGARETQY

J gene: TRBJ2-7
V gene: TRBV4-3
clone size: few
CDR3 protein: ASSQDRSYEQY

J gene: TRBJ1-5
V gene: TRBV30
clone size: -
CDR3 protein: AWSFVRNQPQH

J gene: TRBJ1-2
V gene: TRBV4-3
clone size: few
CDR3 protein: ASSQARTGYGYT

J gene: TRBJ1-5
V gene: TRBV27
clone size: -
CDR3 protein: ASSSGQSAEQPQH

J gene: TRBJ1-1
V gene: TRBV14
clone size: few
CDR3 protein: ASSLDNTESTEAF

J gene: TRBJ1-2
V gene: TRBV2
clone size: -
CDR3 protein: ASSELGADYGYT

J gene: TRBJ1-5
V gene: TRBV6-6
clone size: -
CDR3 protein: ASSLGRRKQPQH

J gene: TRBJ2-3
V gene: TRBV27
clone size: few
CDR3 protein: ASETSGRDTQY